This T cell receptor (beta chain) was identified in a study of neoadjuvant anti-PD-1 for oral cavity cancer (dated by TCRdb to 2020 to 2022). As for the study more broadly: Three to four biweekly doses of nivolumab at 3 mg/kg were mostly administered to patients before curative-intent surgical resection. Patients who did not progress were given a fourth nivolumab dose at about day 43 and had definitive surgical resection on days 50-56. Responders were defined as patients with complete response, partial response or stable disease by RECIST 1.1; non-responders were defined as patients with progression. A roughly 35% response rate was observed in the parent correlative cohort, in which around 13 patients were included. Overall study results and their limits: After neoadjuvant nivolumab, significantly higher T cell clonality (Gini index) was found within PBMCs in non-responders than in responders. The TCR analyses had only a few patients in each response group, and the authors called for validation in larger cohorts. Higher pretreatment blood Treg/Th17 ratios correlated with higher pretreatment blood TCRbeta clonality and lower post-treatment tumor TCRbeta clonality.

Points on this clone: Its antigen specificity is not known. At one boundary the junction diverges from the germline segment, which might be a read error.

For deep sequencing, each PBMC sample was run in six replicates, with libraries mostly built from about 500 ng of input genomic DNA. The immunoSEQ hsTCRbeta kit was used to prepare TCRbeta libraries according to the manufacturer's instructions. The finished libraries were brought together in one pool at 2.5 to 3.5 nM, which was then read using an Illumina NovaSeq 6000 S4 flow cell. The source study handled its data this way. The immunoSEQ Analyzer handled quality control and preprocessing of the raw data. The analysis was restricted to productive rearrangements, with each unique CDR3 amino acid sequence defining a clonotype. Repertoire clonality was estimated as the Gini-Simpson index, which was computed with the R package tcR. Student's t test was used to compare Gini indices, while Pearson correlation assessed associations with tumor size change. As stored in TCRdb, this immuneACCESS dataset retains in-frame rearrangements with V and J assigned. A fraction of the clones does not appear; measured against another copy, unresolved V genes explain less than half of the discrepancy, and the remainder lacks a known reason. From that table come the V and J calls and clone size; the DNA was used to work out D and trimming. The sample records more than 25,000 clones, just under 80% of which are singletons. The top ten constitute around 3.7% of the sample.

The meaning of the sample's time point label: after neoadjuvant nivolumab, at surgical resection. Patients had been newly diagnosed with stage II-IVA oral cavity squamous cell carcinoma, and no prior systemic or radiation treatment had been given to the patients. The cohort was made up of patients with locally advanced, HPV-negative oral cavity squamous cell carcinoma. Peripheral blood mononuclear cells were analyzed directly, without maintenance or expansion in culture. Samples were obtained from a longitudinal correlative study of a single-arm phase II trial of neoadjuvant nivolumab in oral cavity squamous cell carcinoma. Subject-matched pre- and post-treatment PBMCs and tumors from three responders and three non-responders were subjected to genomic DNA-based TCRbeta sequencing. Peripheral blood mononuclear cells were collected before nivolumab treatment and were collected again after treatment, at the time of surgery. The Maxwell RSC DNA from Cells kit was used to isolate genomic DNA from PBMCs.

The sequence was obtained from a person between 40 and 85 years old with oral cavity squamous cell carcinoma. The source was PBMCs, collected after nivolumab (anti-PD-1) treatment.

In nucleotide form, the sequence is TGTGCCAGCACCCAAACCAATCCTTCGCGAAGACAGGGAGGGTTCTTTATGAGCACAGATACGCAGTATTTT. The translation is CASTQTNPSRRQGGFFMSTDTQYF. The V gene is TRBV4-2 and the J gene is TRBJ2-3, with the D segment possibly TRBD1 or TRBD2, each aligning over 7 bases. Taken from the germline V gene, the CDR1 and CDR2 loops are LGHNA and YNFKEQ. Reading from cysteine to phenylalanine, the CDR3 counts 24 amino acids. Only the CDR3 DNA is retained, 72 bases long and in frame from the first base.